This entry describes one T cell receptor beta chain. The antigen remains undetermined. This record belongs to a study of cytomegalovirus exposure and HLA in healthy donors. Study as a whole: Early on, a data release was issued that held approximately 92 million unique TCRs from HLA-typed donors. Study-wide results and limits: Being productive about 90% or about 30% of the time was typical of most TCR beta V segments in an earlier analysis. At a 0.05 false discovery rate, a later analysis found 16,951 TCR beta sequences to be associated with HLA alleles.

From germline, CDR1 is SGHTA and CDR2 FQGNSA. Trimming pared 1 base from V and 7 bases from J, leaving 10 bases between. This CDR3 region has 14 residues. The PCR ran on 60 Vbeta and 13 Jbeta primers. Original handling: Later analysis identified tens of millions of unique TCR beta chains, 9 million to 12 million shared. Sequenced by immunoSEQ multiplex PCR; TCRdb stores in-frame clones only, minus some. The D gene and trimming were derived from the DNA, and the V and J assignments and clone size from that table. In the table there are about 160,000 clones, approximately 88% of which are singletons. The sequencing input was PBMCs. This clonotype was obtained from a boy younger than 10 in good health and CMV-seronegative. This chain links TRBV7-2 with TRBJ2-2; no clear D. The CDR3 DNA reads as TGTGCCAGCAGCTTAGACGTTGGCATCGGGGAGCTGTTTTTT. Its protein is CASSLDVGIGELFF.